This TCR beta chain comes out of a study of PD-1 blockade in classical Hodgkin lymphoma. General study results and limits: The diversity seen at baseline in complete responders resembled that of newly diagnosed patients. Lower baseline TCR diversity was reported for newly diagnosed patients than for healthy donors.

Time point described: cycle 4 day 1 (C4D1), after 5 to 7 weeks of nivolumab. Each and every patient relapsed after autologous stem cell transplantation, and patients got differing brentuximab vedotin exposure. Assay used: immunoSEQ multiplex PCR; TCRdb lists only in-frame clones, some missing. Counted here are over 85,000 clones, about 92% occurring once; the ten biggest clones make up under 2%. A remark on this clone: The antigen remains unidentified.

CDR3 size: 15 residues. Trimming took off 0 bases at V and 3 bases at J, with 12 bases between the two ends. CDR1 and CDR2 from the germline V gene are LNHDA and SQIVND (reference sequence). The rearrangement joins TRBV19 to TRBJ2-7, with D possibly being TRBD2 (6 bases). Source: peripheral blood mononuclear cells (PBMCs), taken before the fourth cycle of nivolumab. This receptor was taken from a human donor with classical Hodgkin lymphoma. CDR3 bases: TGTGCCAGTAGTATAGAGGGGGGACGAGGCTACGAGCAGTACTTC. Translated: CASSIEGGRGYEQYF.